The rows below give T cell receptor beta chains drawn from one sample of a study of blood T cell repertoires in COVID-19. TCRdb's copy holds only in-frame clones and misses some; the assay was immunoSEQ multiplex PCR. Of fewer than 120,000 clones in the sample, just over 75% were seen once. Sequences were obtained from peripheral blood. The receptors originated from an elderly woman with acute or convalescent COVID-19. Each CDR3 is given with its conserved first and last residue. Each record gives: CDR3 DNA, CDR3 protein, V gene, clone size, CDR3 length, D gene, J gene. A D gene is named only where the DNA matches it firmly. The listing skips clone size in some rows; elsewhere it reads once, few, many or a size class.

CDR3 DNA: TGTGCCAGCAGTCCGCGACAGAATGAAAAACTGTTTTTT; CDR3 protein: CASSPRQNEKLFF; V gene: TRBV12-3/TRBV12-4; clone size: few; CDR3 length: 13; D gene: .; J gene: TRBJ1-4
CDR3 DNA: TGTGCCAGCAGTGAAGCCCGGACAGGGGGCTTCTATAGCTACACCTTC; CDR3 protein: CASSEARTGGFYSYTF; V gene: TRBV6-1; clone size: .; CDR3 length: 16; D gene: TRBD1; J gene: TRBJ1-2
CDR3 DNA: TGTGCCAGCTCAATGTCTGGAAACACCATATATTTT; CDR3 protein: CASSMSGNTIYF; V gene: TRBV6-5; clone size: .; CDR3 length: 12; D gene: .; J gene: TRBJ1-3
CDR3 DNA: TGTGCCAGCAGTTTAACTAGCGGGGGTTACAATGAGCAGTTCTTC; CDR3 protein: CASSLTSGGYNEQFF; V gene: TRBV28; clone size: .; CDR3 length: 15; D gene: TRBD2; J gene: TRBJ2-1
CDR3 DNA: TGCAGCGTTTTCACTAGCGGGAGGTCACAAAACCAAGAGACCCAGTACTTC; CDR3 protein: CSVFTSGRSQNQETQYF; V gene: TRBV29-1; clone size: .; CDR3 length: 17; D gene: TRBD2; J gene: TRBJ2-5
CDR3 DNA: TGTGCCAGTAGGACTAGCGGGGGAGGGCAAGAGACCCAGTACTTC; CDR3 protein: CASRTSGGGQETQYF; V gene: TRBV19; clone size: .; CDR3 length: 15; D gene: TRBD2; J gene: TRBJ2-5
CDR3 DNA: TGCGCCAGCAGCTTGGACAGCTATACATTCATGAACACTGAAGCTTTCTTT; CDR3 protein: CASSLDSYTFMNTEAFF; V gene: TRBV5-1; clone size: .; CDR3 length: 17; D gene: .; J gene: TRBJ1-1
CDR3 DNA: TGTGCCAGTTGCCCGTACGTGGCCGCGGGGAGGTATGGCTACACCTTC; CDR3 protein: CASCPYVAAGRYGYTF; V gene: TRBV19; clone size: .; CDR3 length: 16; D gene: .; J gene: TRBJ1-2
CDR3 DNA: TGTGCCAGCAGCTTAGAAGGACAGGCTCGTGAACTGTTTTTT; CDR3 protein: CASSLEGQARELFF; V gene: TRBV11-1; clone size: .; CDR3 length: 14; D gene: TRBD1; J gene: TRBJ1-4
CDR3 DNA: TGTGCCAGCAGCCTCCGGGACTGGAACACCGGGGAGCTGTTTTTT; CDR3 protein: CASSLRDWNTGELFF; V gene: TRBV5-5; clone size: .; CDR3 length: 15; D gene: .; J gene: TRBJ2-2
CDR3 DNA: TGTGCCATCAGCGACTCGGAGTCCTATAATTCACCCCTCCACTTT; CDR3 protein: CAISDSESYNSPLHF; V gene: TRBV10-3; clone size: .; CDR3 length: 15; D gene: .; J gene: TRBJ1-6
CDR3 DNA: TGTGCCATCAGTGGGACAGCGTATGAAGCTTTCTTT; CDR3 protein: CAISGTAYEAFF; V gene: TRBV10-3; clone size: once; CDR3 length: 12; D gene: .; J gene: TRBJ1-1
CDR3 DNA: TGTGCCAGCGGGGGAGGCGGGAGCTCCTACAATGAGCAGTTCTTC; CDR3 protein: CASGGGGSSYNEQFF; V gene: TRBV6-5; clone size: .; CDR3 length: 15; D gene: TRBD2; J gene: TRBJ2-1
CDR3 DNA: TGTGCCAGCAGTTACCGACTAGCGGGGGGGTCAAGCACAGATACGCAGTATTTT; CDR3 protein: CASSYRLAGGSSTDTQYF; V gene: TRBV6-2/TRBV6-3; clone size: few; CDR3 length: 18; D gene: TRBD2; J gene: TRBJ2-3
CDR3 DNA: TGTGCCAGCAGTTTAACGATGAGAAGCACAGATACGCAGTATTTT; CDR3 protein: CASSLTMRSTDTQYF; V gene: TRBV27; clone size: few; CDR3 length: 15; D gene: .; J gene: TRBJ2-3
CDR3 DNA: TGTGCCAGCTCACCCTCGAAAGGAGAAAGCTACTATGGCTACACCTTC; CDR3 protein: CASSPSKGESYYGYTF; V gene: TRBV18; clone size: .; CDR3 length: 16; D gene: .; J gene: TRBJ1-2
CDR3 DNA: TGTGCCAGCAGCTTGTATGCTAGCGGGAACACAGATACGCAGTATTTT; CDR3 protein: CASSLYASGNTDTQYF; V gene: TRBV5-4; clone size: .; CDR3 length: 16; D gene: TRBD2; J gene: TRBJ2-3
CDR3 DNA: TGTGCCAGCAACCCTATCGGGAACAGGGGGAGAGTGAACACCGGGGAGCTGTTTTTT; CDR3 protein: CASNPIGNRGRVNTGELFF; V gene: TRBV6-2/TRBV6-3; clone size: .; CDR3 length: 19; D gene: TRBD1; J gene: TRBJ2-2
CDR3 DNA: TGTGCTAGTGGCTCCACAGGGGGCAGTTTCTATGGCTACACCTTC; CDR3 protein: CASGSTGGSFYGYTF; V gene: TRBV12-5; clone size: .; CDR3 length: 15; D gene: TRBD1; J gene: TRBJ1-2
CDR3 DNA: TGTGCCAGCAGCCCCTCGGACAGGGTCCCTGGCTACACCTTC; CDR3 protein: CASSPSDRVPGYTF; V gene: TRBV7-9; clone size: .; CDR3 length: 14; D gene: TRBD1; J gene: TRBJ1-2
CDR3 DNA: TGTGCCAGCAGTATCAGGGACAACGAGCAGTACTTC; CDR3 protein: CASSIRDNEQYF; V gene: TRBV28; clone size: .; CDR3 length: 12; D gene: .; J gene: TRBJ2-7
CDR3 DNA: TGTGCCAGCAGCCTGGGGACTGCTTTTGGTGGCTACACCTTC; CDR3 protein: CASSLGTAFGGYTF; V gene: TRBV3-1/TRBV3-2; clone size: .; CDR3 length: 14; D gene: .; J gene: TRBJ1-2